This T cell receptor beta chain was observed in a study of T-cell reconstitution after alpha-beta-depleted transplantation in children. General study results and limits: One year post-transplant, T-cell counts and diversity were largely derived from T cells produced anew. Day-60 TCRbeta diversity that was high in some patients was derived from surviving recipient T cells and thymic progenitors. Where alpha-beta T cells came from about two months after transplant was reportedly several hundred expanded graft clones.

As it was prepared, the TCRbeta library received unique molecular identifiers. TCRdb redid the calling of the PCR reads with MiXCR, one entry per CDR3 protein. Of about 58,000 distinct CDR3 sequences in the sample, approximately 43% are singletons; the top ten hold 95% to 98%. Worth noting for this clonotype: As yet, its antigen is unknown.

The germline gives CDR1 MDHEN, CDR2 SYDVKM. V dropped 5 bases and J dropped 6; count of bases not matched to a gene: 5. The CDR3 spans 14 residues. The sequencing here drew on PBMCs, mostly from graft donor cells, taken 360 days after TCRalphabeta/CD19-depleted stem cell transplant. This sequence joins TRBV28 and TRBJ2-3, with 10 bases lining up with TRBD1. The TCR sequence derives from a male patient between 5 and 17 years old who had a stem cell transplant for acute lymphoblastic leukemia, so the T cells may come from the graft donor. The DNA for the CDR3 is TGTGCCAGCAGTGAGGGACAGGGGTACGATACGCAGTATTTT. Residues: CASSEGQGYDTQYF. The full variable domain, completed using reference TRBV28 and TRBJ2-3, is DVKVTQSSRYLVKRTGEKVFLECVQDMDHENMFWYRQDPGLGLRLIYFSYDVKMKEKGDIPEGYSVSREKKERFSLILESASTNQTSMYLCASSEGQGYDTQYFGPGTRLTVL.